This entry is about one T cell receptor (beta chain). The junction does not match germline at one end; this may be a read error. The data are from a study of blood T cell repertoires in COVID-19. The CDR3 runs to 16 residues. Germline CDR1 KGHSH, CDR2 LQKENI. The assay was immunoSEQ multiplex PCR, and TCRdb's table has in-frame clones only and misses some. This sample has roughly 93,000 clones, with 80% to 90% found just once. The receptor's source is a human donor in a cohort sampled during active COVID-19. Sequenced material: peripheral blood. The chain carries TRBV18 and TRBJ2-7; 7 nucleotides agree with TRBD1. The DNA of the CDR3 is TGTGCCAGCTCAAGGACGGCCGGGACAGCGACTCTCCTAGTCTTGTTC. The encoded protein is CASSRTAGTATLLVLF.